This T cell receptor beta chain emerged from a study of glioma-infiltrating T cells. With respect to this clonotype: The antigen remains unidentified. The junction shows a germline mismatch at one end, possibly a read error.

Overall study results and limits: Tissue-blood divergence was below expectation in non-neoplastic patients, above in gliomas.

The CDR3 contains 11 residues. Germline lookup yields CDR1 KGHSH and CDR2 LQKENI. The iRepertoire nested amplicon-rescue multiplex PCR amplified TCR alpha and beta CDR3s from RNA. TCRdb re-called the multiplex PCR reads with MiXCR, one entry per CDR3 protein. Of about 94,000 distinct CDR3 sequences in the sample, about 23% were seen once. This receptor was taken from a human donor with low-grade glioma or glioblastoma, undergoing nonglioma brain surgery, or in good health (not recorded which). This rearrangement joins TRBV18 to TRBJ2-7; D unresolved. The sequenced material came from glioma tissue, nonneoplastic brain tissue, or PBMCs (not recorded which). The CDR3 reads CASSPNYEQCF. CDR3 in DNA: TGTGCCAGCTCACCTAACTACGAGCAGTGCTTC.